The 28 T cell receptor beta chains reported below all come from one sample, sequenced in a study of T cells in Graves' hyperthyroidism and ophthalmopathy. The TCR beta CDR3 regions underwent amplification using RNA transcripts as the source. HTBI primers were employed in a first-round RT-PCR of the TCR CDR3. TCRdb re-called the multiplex PCR reads through MiXCR, storing one row per CDR3 protein. The sample records hundreds of thousands of distinct CDR3 sequences, 35% being singletons. The sample was blood. These TCRs come from a woman between 40 and 55 years old with Graves' hyperthyroidism.

There are a few counts of this clonotype. The CDR3 spells CASSRTVDEQYF. In DNA, the CDR3 is TGTGCCAGCAGTCGCACAGTCGACGAGCAGTACTTC. The chain carries TRBV12-3 or TRBV12-4 and TRBJ2-7; D uncertain. The CDR3 is 12 residues long. The V end lost 5 bases, the J end lost 5 bases, and 10 bases lay between the germline ends.

The rearrangement links TRBV7-3 to TRBJ2-5; possibly TRBD1 or TRBD2 for D (5 bases each). CDR3 length: 11 amino acids. The ends were cut back, 11 bases at V and 5 bases at J, with 12 bases in the middle. CDR1 is SGHTA and CDR2 is FQGTGA in the germline V gene. CDR3 in amino acids: CARGPDETQYF. The CDR3, as DNA: TGTGCCCGGGGACCCGACGAGACCCAGTACTTC.

Of note for this clonotype: This may be a read error, as it is one base from a much larger clone. The chain recombines TRBV19 with TRBJ2-7; 7 nucleotides line up with TRBD1. CDR1 is LNHDA, CDR2 SQIVND, per germline (reference sequence). The CDR3 extends over 14 amino acids. CDR3 residues: CASGIAARGYEQYF. In DNA, the CDR3 is TGTGCCAGTGGTATCGCGGCCAGGGGGTACGAGCAGTACTTC. Complete variable domain (other parts from reference TRBV19 and TRBJ2-7): DGGITQSPKYLFRKEGQNVTLSCEQNLNHDAMYWYRQDPGQGLRLIYYSQIVNDFQKGDIAEGYSVSREKKESFPLTVTSAQKNPTAFYLCASGIAARGYEQYFGPGTRLTVT.

The rearrangement uses TRBV7-2 and TRBJ1-4; 11 bases are a match to TRBD1. Trimming removed 11 bases from V and 8 bases from J; junction bases left unmatched: 13. The CDR3 spans 15 residues. Germline CDR1 SGHTA, CDR2 FQGNSA. Here the CDR3 reads CAWSRTGGGIEKLFF. DNA for the CDR3: TGTGCCTGGAGCCGGACAGGGGGCGGTATCGAAAAACTGTTTTTT.

This clonotype occurred once. The junction differs from germline at one of its ends, possibly a read error. This chain uses TRBV12-3 or TRBV12-4 with TRBJ2-5; D is uncertain. CDR3 size: 14 residues. CDR3 DNA: TGTGCCAGCAGTTTGGTAGCATCTCAAGAGACCCAGCACTTC. The encoded protein is CASSLVASQETQHF.

This chain joins TRBV19 and TRBJ1-4; D unclear. Trimming removed 5 bases at V and 14 bases at J, with 21 bases between. This CDR3 is built from 14 residues. Germline V gives CDR1 LNHDA, CDR2 SQIVND (reference sequence). This chain's CDR3 is CASSVPGVRSKLFF. The CDR3 coding sequence is TGTGCCAGTAGTGTTCCGGGCGTTCGTTCAAAGCTGTTTTTT.

This clonotype was recorded at least ten times. Relative to the germline gene, one junction end is altered; a read error may explain this. The CDR3 spells CASSSMNYEQYF. The CDR3 DNA sequence: TGTGCCAGCAGCTCCATGAACTACGAGCAATACTTC. The chain joins TRBV7-6 to TRBJ2-7; D gene unclear. The germline V gene encodes CDR1 SGHVS and CDR2 FNYEAQ. The CDR3 is made up of 12 amino acids.

The V gene is TRBV15, the J gene TRBJ1-1; TRBD1 might be the D (5 bases). The CDR3 covers 15 residues. Germline V gives CDR1 LNHNV, CDR2 YYDKDF (reference sequence). Deletions cut 10 bases from V and 5 bases from J, with 23 bases between. The CDR3 bases are TGTGCCAGCAGTTTACCACAGGCGGGGAAGACTGAAGCTTTCTTT. It translates to CASSLPQAGKTEAFF.

Worth noting for this clonotype: At one boundary the junction diverges from the germline segment, which might be a read error. The rearrangement uses TRBV20-1 and TRBJ2-7, with 10 bases matching TRBD1. Germline V gene lookup returns CDR1 DFQATT and CDR2 SNEGSKA (reference sequence). The CDR3 is 14 amino acids. CDR3 protein: CSAWGVGQGDEQHF. CDR3 nucleotide sequence: TGCAGTGCTTGGGGGGTAGGACAGGGGGACGAGCAGCACTTC.

This clonotype was seen only a few times. The chain recombines TRBV18 with TRBJ2-5; D gene ambiguous. There are 14 residues in the CDR3. The germline V gene has CDR1 KGHSH and CDR2 LQKENI. Trimming pared 1 base from V and 3 bases from J, leaving 9 bases between. CDR3 in DNA: TGTGCCAGCTCACCACTCGGTCCGGAAGAGACCCAGTACTTC. Translating it yields CASSPLGPEETQYF.

This clonotype was recorded at least ten times. The rearrangement joins TRBV25-1 to TRBJ1-5, with D uncertain. V was shortened by 9 bases and J by 2 bases, with 11 bases between the two germline ends. CDR1 is MGHDK and CDR2 is SYGVNS in the germline V gene. The CDR3 sequence is 13 residues long. The CDR3 spells CASSREGNQPQHF. CDR3 DNA sequence: TGTGCCAGTAGTAGGGAGGGCAATCAGCCCCAGCATTTT.

The gene calls are TRBV28 and TRBJ2-2; 7 positions match TRBD1. From germline, CDR1 is MDHEN and CDR2 SYDVKM. V dropped 8 bases and J dropped 5; count of bases not matched to a gene: 5. CDR3 size: 13 residues. CDR3 sequence: CASGRGWTGELFF. The CDR3, as DNA: TGTGCCAGCGGCAGGGGGTGGACCGGGGAGCTGTTTTTT.

The table lists this clonotype with a few counts. V is TRBV19 and J is TRBJ1-4; TRBD1 matches 9 bases. V shed 6 bases and J 3 bases; nucleotides not matched to a gene: 11. Germline V CDR1 and CDR2: LNHDA, SQIVND (reference sequence). This CDR3 comprises 17 residues. In nucleotides, the CDR3 is TGTGCCAGTAGCCCATTACAGGGGGCGGTAGCTAATGAAAAACTGTTTTTT. Residues: CASSPLQGAVANEKLFF.

This clonotype was detected ten times or more. V gene TRBV7-9 combines with J gene TRBJ2-2; D uncertain. Trimming stripped 2 bases from V and 2 bases from J, with 6 bases between. Looked up from germline, CDR1 is SEHNR and CDR2 is FQNEAQ (reference sequence). The CDR3 has 14 amino acids. CDR3 in amino acids: CASSLPLNTGELFF. In nucleotides, the CDR3 is TGTGCCAGCAGCTTACCCTTAAACACCGGGGAGCTGTTTTTT.

The table lists this clonotype with a few counts. This chain's CDR3 is CASRRDSWNTEAFF. The DNA for the CDR3 is TGTGCCAGCAGAAGGGACTCCTGGAACACTGAAGCTTTCTTT. The rearrangement joins TRBV6-4 to TRBJ1-1, with a tentative D call TRBD1 (5 bases). This CDR3 is built from 14 residues. Per the germline V gene, CDR1 is MRHNA and CDR2 is SNTAGT. Trimming removed 6 bases at V and 1 base at J, with 12 bases between.

There are many counts of this clonotype. The gene calls are TRBV9 and TRBJ1-2; 8 nucleotides agree with TRBD1. The ends lost 0 bases at V and 9 bases at J; junction bases unmatched: 16. The CDR3 is 17 amino acids. Germline CDR1 is SGDLS and CDR2 is YYNGEE. This CDR3 reads CASSVVTGVGPDERYTF. The CDR3 bases are TGTGCCAGCAGCGTAGTGACAGGGGTCGGCCCCGATGAACGCTACACCTTC.

This clonotype was seen a handful of times. The chain carries TRBV19 and TRBJ2-2; TRBD2 aligns across 8 bases. Germline CDR1 and CDR2: LNHDA and SQIVND (reference sequence). The CDR3 spans 16 residues. The trim removed 6 bases at V and 4 bases at J, leaving 10 bases unmatched. CDR3 coding DNA: TGTGCCAGTAGGAGGCGGCTAGCGGGCGCCACCGGGGAGCTGTTTTTT. This gives the protein CASRRRLAGATGELFF.

The CDR3 DNA follows: TGTGCCAGTAGGAGGCAGACCGATGAAAAACTGTTTTTT. This encodes CASRRQTDEKLFF. V gene TRBV19 combines with J gene TRBJ1-4, with D uncertain. Per germline, CDR1 LNHDA and CDR2 SQIVND (reference sequence). Deletions cut 6 bases from V and 6 bases from J, with 11 bases between. The CDR3 totals 13 residues.

This clonotype showed up just a few times. The chain has TRBV12-3 or TRBV12-4 and TRBJ1-1; D might be TRBD1 (5 bases). This CDR3 spans 13 amino acids. Trimming took off 6 bases at V and 4 bases at J, with 12 bases between the two ends. The CDR3 reads CASSPAGSTEAFF. The CDR3 DNA follows: TGTGCCAGCAGCCCGGCAGGGTCCACTGAAGCTTTCTTT.

This clonotype has just a few counts. The chain recombines TRBV20-1 with TRBJ1-2; 7 nucleotides agree with TRBD1. CDR3 size: 13 residues. Trimming at V came to 4 bases and at J to 4 bases, leaving 6 bases not matched to a gene. CDR1 and CDR2 (germline): DFQATT, SNEGSKA (reference sequence). The CDR3 DNA reads as TGCAGTGCTACATCCGGGACAGTCTATGGCTACACCTTC. This translates into CSATSGTVYGYTF.

The chain combines TRBV6-1 with TRBJ1-3, with 7 positions matching TRBD1. V was pared by 5 bases and J by 1 base, with 11 bases of the junction left unmatched. Germline CDR1 reads MNHNS; CDR2 reads SASEGT. The CDR3 loop spans 17 amino acids. CDR3 nucleotides: TGTGCCAGCAGTCGCCTTGGGAGGGGGCAATCTGGAAACACCATATATTTT. Encoded protein: CASSRLGRGQSGNTIYF.

The chain uses TRBV12-3 or TRBV12-4 and TRBJ1-5; TRBD1 might be the D (6 bases). Trimming took 5 bases from V and 0 from J, leaving 20 bases between them. The CDR3 consists of 18 residues. CDR3 nucleotides: TGTGCCAGCAGTCAGGGGTCACGTTCTGGGCTTAGCAATCAGCCCCAGCATTTT. Translating it yields CASSQGSRSGLSNQPQHF.

The chain combines TRBV10-3 with TRBJ2-5; D possibly corresponds to TRBD2 (6 bases). Germline V CDR1 and CDR2: ENHRY, SYGVKD. V was shortened by 3 bases and J by 2 bases, with 19 bases between the two germline ends. The CDR3 runs to 17 residues. Here the CDR3 reads CAISESLLGGPQETQYF. CDR3 nucleotides: TGTGCCATCAGTGAATCTCTTTTGGGAGGACCTCAAGAGACCCAGTACTTC.

A few counts support this clonotype. The chain has TRBV6-2 or TRBV6-3 and TRBJ1-2; tentatively, D is TRBD1 (6 bases). The V end lost 4 bases, the J end lost 0 bases, and 12 bases lay between the germline ends. Germline CDR1 and CDR2: MNHEY and SVGEGT. The CDR3 covers 15 residues. Written as DNA, the CDR3 is TGTGCCAGCAGTTCGGACAGAGAAGCTAACTATGGCTACACCTTC. This codes for CASSSDREANYGYTF.

This chain uses TRBV5-8 with TRBJ2-2; no definite D call. CDR1 is SGHTS, CDR2 YDEGEE, per germline. V lost 0 bases to trimming and J lost 6 bases, with 6 bases between them. There are 13 residues in the CDR3. This CDR3 is CASSLAEAGELFF. Written as DNA, the CDR3 is TGTGCCAGCAGCTTGGCCGAGGCCGGGGAGCTGTTTTTT. Full variable domain (rest looked up from reference TRBV5-8 and TRBJ2-2): EAGVTQSPTHLIKTRGQQATLRCSPISGHTSVYWYQQALGLGLQFLLWYDEGEERNRGNFPPRFSGRQFPNYSSELNVNALELEDSALYLCASSLAEAGELFFGEGSRLTVL.

This clonotype has at least ten counts. The chain joins TRBV20-1 to TRBJ2-5; 8 bases map to TRBD1. Germline V gene data show CDR1 as DFQATT and CDR2 as SNEGSKA (reference sequence). V lost 2 bases, J lost 7 bases, and 9 bases stayed unmatched. The CDR3 extends over 14 amino acids. CDR3 sequence (DNA): TGCAGTGCTAGATTCGGACAGGGAGGCTGGACCCAGTACTTC. It translates to CSARFGQGGWTQYF.

Concerning this clonotype: The junction differs from germline at one of its ends, possibly a read error. The chain recombines TRBV20-1 with TRBJ2-2, with a possible D match to TRBD1 (6 bases). This CDR3 is 14 amino acids long. Germline loops: CDR1 DFQATT, CDR2 SNEGSKA (reference sequence). DNA of the CDR3: TGCAGTGCTGATGGGGGCCGGAACACCGGGGAGCTGTCTTTT. It is translated as CSADGGRNTGELSF.

V is TRBV25-1 and J is TRBJ2-7; TRBD2 is a possible D gene (5 bases). Germline-derived CDR1 and CDR2 are MGHDK and SYGVNS. The CDR3 loop spans 16 amino acids. V dropped 4 bases and J dropped 3 bases, with 19 bases sitting between them. The chain's CDR3 is CASSAPGPAGYYEQYF. CDR3 bases: TGTGCCAGCAGTGCCCCAGGACCCGCGGGTTACTACGAGCAGTACTTC.